These 18 T cell receptor beta chains were sequenced from one sample in a study of OX40 agonist ivuxolimab in advanced cancers. The data were produced by immunoSEQ multiplex PCR, yet TCRdb's version contains in-frame clones alone and is incomplete. Of 45,000 to 60,000 clones listed, roughly 89% are singletons. Sequenced material: CD4+ or CD8+ T cells sorted from blood, taken in a trial of the OX40 agonist ivuxolimab. The receptors derive from an adult with an advanced solid tumor such as melanoma, head and neck, liver or kidney cancer.

The gene calls are TRBV7-2 and TRBJ1-6; D gene ambiguous. V was trimmed by 5 bases and J by 2 bases, leaving 10 bases between them. The germline V gene encodes CDR1 SGHTA and CDR2 FQGNSA. The CDR3 has 15 amino acids. The CDR3: CASSPSEAYNSPLHF. CDR3 sequence (DNA): TGTGCCAGCAGCCCTTCGGAGGCCTATAATTCACCCCTCCACTTT.

The V call is TRBV10-2, the J call TRBJ1-1; TRBD1 might be the D (5 bases). Trimming cost V 7 bases and J 7 bases, with 19 bases left between them. In germline, CDR1 is WSHSY, CDR2 SAAADI. This CDR3 has 14 amino acids. The chain's CDR3 is CASIPGGLLHEAFF. CDR3 nucleotide sequence: TGCGCCAGCATTCCGGGGGGACTGCTGCATGAAGCTTTCTTT.

The chain employs TRBV30 and TRBJ2-3; 7 nucleotides agree with TRBD1. The trim removed 5 bases at V and 0 bases at J, leaving 8 bases unmatched. From germline, CDR1 is GTSNPN and CDR2 SVGIG (reference sequence). This CDR3 spans 15 amino acids. CDR3 nucleotide sequence: TGTGCCTGGGCATCGGGGACAGCTAGCACAGATACGCAGTATTTT. Protein product: CAWASGTASTDTQYF.

The chain joins TRBV19 to TRBJ2-7, with a possible D match to TRBD2 (5 bases). Trimming shortened V by 3 bases and J by 5 bases, and 11 bases separated the two germline ends. The germline V gene encodes CDR1 LNHDA and CDR2 SQIVND (reference sequence). The CDR3 is made up of 13 amino acids. CDR3 protein: CASSIGGADEQYF. The CDR3 region has the DNA TGTGCCAGTAGTATCGGAGGCGCGGACGAGCAGTACTTC. The full variable domain, its missing parts supplied by reference TRBV19 and TRBJ2-7, is DGGITQSPKYLFRKEGQNVTLSCEQNLNHDAMYWYRQDPGQGLRLIYYSQIVNDFQKGDIAEGYSVSREKKESFPLTVTSAQKNPTAFYLCASSIGGADEQYFGPGTRLTVT.

The V and J genes are TRBV28 and TRBJ1-1; TRBD1 matches at 11 bases. In germline, CDR1 is MDHEN, CDR2 SYDVKM. Losses at the gene ends were 4 bases for V and 6 bases for J; bases not matched to a gene: 10. This CDR3 has 16 amino acids. The CDR3 sequence is CASSSPDRGLGPEAFF. CDR3 coding DNA: TGTGCCAGCAGTTCTCCGGACAGGGGGCTGGGCCCTGAAGCTTTCTTT.

The chain recombines TRBV6-5 with TRBJ1-2; the match to TRBD1 covers 8 bases. Germline lookup yields CDR1 MNHEY and CDR2 SVGAGI. The CDR3 is made up of 15 amino acids. The trim removed 0 bases at V and 6 bases at J, leaving 6 bases unmatched. CDR3 sequence: CASSYSDRGDDGYTF. CDR3 DNA: TGTGCCAGCAGTTACTCAGACAGGGGAGACGATGGCTACACCTTC.

This chain connects TRBV5-8 to TRBJ1-5; D is uncertain. The CDR3 contains 12 residues. The ends were cut back, 4 bases at V and 4 bases at J, with 6 bases in the middle. Per germline, CDR1 SGHTS and CDR2 YDEGEE. The CDR3 reads CASSPTNQPQHF. In nucleotides, the CDR3 is TGTGCCAGCAGCCCTACTAATCAGCCCCAGCATTTT. The full variable domain, rest sourced from reference TRBV5-8 and TRBJ1-5, is EAGVTQSPTHLIKTRGQQATLRCSPISGHTSVYWYQQALGLGLQFLLWYDEGEERNRGNFPPRFSGRQFPNYSSELNVNALELEDSALYLCASSPTNQPQHFGDGTRLSIL.

The rearrangement joins TRBV14 to TRBJ2-7; 9 bases line up with TRBD1. J lost 6 bases, V lost 3 bases, and 15 bases had no gene match. Germline V gene data show CDR1 as SGHDN and CDR2 as FVKESK. The length of the CDR3 is 17 residues. The CDR3 nucleotides read TGTGCCAGCAGCCACCGGGACAGGGAAAGAGGAAAAATCGAGCAGTACTTC. Its translation is CASSHRDRERGKIEQYF.

This clone appeared once. The chain recombines TRBV14 with TRBJ2-5; D perhaps matches TRBD1 (6 bases). Germline V gene data show CDR1 as SGHDN and CDR2 as FVKESK. Trimming removed 0 bases at V and 7 bases at J, with 18 bases between. The CDR3 has 16 residues. The CDR3 spells CASSQEDSAWWGTQYF. The CDR3 region has the DNA TGTGCCAGCAGCCAAGAGGACAGTGCCTGGTGGGGGACCCAGTACTTC.

The rearrangement links TRBV27 to TRBJ2-1, with D possibly being TRBD1 (5 bases). The germline gives CDR1 MNHEY, CDR2 SMNVEV (reference sequence). V was pared by 2 bases and J by 4 bases, with 9 bases between. The CDR3 totals 14 residues. CDR3 loop: CASSLRQGYNEQFF. The CDR3 DNA reads TGTGCCAGCAGTTTACGGCAGGGTTACAATGAGCAGTTCTTC.

The chain links TRBV12-5 to TRBJ2-7; D gene ambiguous. Germline V CDR1 and CDR2: LGHNT, FRNRAP. This CDR3 region has 13 residues. V was clipped by 0 bases and J by 3 bases, with 6 bases between them. CDR3 DNA sequence: TGTGCTAGTGGTTTGGTGGCACGCTACGAGCAGTACTTC. It yields the protein CASGLVARYEQYF.

The rearrangement joins TRBV18 to TRBJ2-3, with D possibly being TRBD2 (5 bases). This CDR3 region has 15 residues. Trimming stripped 1 base from V and 6 bases from J, with 14 bases between. The V gene's germline CDR1 is KGHSH and CDR2 LQKENI. The CDR3 region is CASSPRTGYGDTQYF. The CDR3 region has the DNA TGTGCCAGCTCACCACGAACGGGATACGGTGATACGCAGTATTTT.

The chain couples TRBV5-4 to TRBJ1-2; no firm D call. Germline CDR1 is SGHNT and CDR2 is YYREEE (reference sequence). Trimming shortened V by 2 bases and J by 4 bases, and 9 bases separated the two germline ends. This CDR3 region has 13 residues. The CDR3 reads CASSFTGFYGYTF. CDR3 sequence (DNA): TGTGCCAGCAGCTTTACCGGGTTCTATGGCTACACCTTC. The whole variable domain, filled in from reference TRBV5-4 and TRBJ1-2, reads ETGVTQSPTHLIKTRGQQVTLRCSSQSGHNTVSWYQQALGQGPQFIFQYYREEENGRGNFPPRFSGLQFPNYSSELNVNALELDDSALYLCASSFTGFYGYTFGSGTRLTVV.

This clone was picked up one time. The chain joins TRBV19 to TRBJ2-2, with no clear D. This CDR3 has 13 residues. Germline V gene lookup returns CDR1 LNHDA and CDR2 SQIVND (reference sequence). V was clipped by 5 bases and J by 6 bases, with 10 bases between them. CDR3 residues: CASSARAPGELFF. The DNA for the CDR3 is TGTGCCAGTAGTGCCCGGGCCCCCGGGGAGCTGTTTTTT.

This chain uses TRBV12-5 with TRBJ1-2; no clear D gene. CDR1 and CDR2 from the germline V gene are LGHNT and FRNRAP. This CDR3 is 15 amino acids long. Trimming pared 3 bases from V and 1 base from J, leaving 12 bases between. CDR3 region: CASGFPVGNNYGYTF. CDR3 nucleotides: TGTGCTAGTGGTTTCCCGGTTGGGAATAACTATGGCTACACCTTC.

This clone is a singleton in its sample. This chain joins TRBV7-9 and TRBJ2-5; D is unresolved. The DNA end favors TRBJ2-7, so the J call may be wrong. CDR3 length: 10 amino acids. Germline CDR1 SEHNR, CDR2 FQNEAQ (reference sequence). The DNA of the CDR3 is TGTGCCAGCAGCCCAGACGAGCAGTACTTC. Translated: CASSPDEQYF.

The chain combines TRBV7-2 with TRBJ2-1; the match to TRBD2 covers 8 bases. The CDR3 spans 15 residues. Germline V CDR1 and CDR2: SGHTA, FQGNSA. With 1 base clipped from V and 5 bases from J, the junction kept 4 bases outside the gene matches. CDR3 DNA sequence: TGTGCCAGCAGCTTAGTGCGGGGGGCTAACAATGAGCAGTTCTTC. It yields the protein CASSLVRGANNEQFF.

This sequence joins TRBV9 and TRBJ2-7; 9 bases are shared with TRBD1. CDR3 length: 13 amino acids. The germline gives CDR1 SGDLS, CDR2 YYNGEE. Trimming at V came to 0 bases and at J to 8 bases, leaving 3 bases not matched to a gene. The CDR3 sequence: CASSVEGTGQQYF. For the CDR3, the DNA is TGTGCCAGCAGCGTAGAGGGGACAGGGCAGCAGTACTTC.